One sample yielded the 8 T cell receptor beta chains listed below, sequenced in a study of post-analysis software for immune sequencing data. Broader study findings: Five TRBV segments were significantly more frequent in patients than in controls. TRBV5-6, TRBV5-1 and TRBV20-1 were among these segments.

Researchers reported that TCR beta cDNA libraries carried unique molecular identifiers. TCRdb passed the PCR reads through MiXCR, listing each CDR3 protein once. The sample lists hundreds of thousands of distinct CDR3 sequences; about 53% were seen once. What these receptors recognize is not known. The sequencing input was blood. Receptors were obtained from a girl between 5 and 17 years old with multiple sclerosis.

The DNA for the CDR3 is TGTGCCAGCAGCTTAGGCGGCAGTCCCGGGGACGAGCAGTACTTC. It codes for CASSLGGSPGDEQYF. The chain combines TRBV7-9 with TRBJ2-7; possibly TRBD2 for D (5 bases). Germline assignment: CDR1 SEHNR and CDR2 FQNEAQ (reference sequence). CDR3 length: 15 residues. The V gene lost 1 base and the J gene lost 5 bases, with 15 bases spanning the gap.

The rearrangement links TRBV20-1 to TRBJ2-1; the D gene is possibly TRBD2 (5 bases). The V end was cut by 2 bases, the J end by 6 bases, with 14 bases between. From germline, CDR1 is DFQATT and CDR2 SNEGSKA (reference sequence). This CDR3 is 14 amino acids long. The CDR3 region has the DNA TGCAGTGCTAGACCCGCGGGTATAACCAATGAGCAGTTCTTC. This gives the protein CSARPAGITNEQFF.

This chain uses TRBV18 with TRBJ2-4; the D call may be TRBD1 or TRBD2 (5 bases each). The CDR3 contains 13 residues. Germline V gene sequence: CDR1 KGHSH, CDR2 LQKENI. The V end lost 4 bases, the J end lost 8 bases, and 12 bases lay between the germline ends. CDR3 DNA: TGTGCCAGCTCACTTGTATTGGGGGACATTCAGTACTTC. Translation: CASSLVLGDIQYF.

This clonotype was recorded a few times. CDR3 loop: CASSDPTGSYGYTF. The CDR3 nucleotides are TGTGCCAGCAGTGATCCCACCGGGAGCTATGGCTACACCTTC. The chain has TRBV6-5 and TRBJ1-2; no definite D call. Per the germline V gene, CDR1 is MNHEY and CDR2 is SVGAGI. CDR3 size: 14 residues. The V end was cut by 5 bases, the J end by 4 bases, with 14 bases between.

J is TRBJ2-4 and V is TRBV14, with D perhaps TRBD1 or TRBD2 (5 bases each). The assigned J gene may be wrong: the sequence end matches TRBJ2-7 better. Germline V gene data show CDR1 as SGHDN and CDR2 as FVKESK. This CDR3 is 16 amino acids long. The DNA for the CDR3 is TGTGCCAGCAGCCCGAGACGGGGCAGGATCGACTACGAGCAGTACTTC. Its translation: CASSPRRGRIDYEQYF.

The CDR3 DNA sequence: TGTGCCACCAGTGATTTGCTATCGGCGCAAGAGACCCAGTACTTC. Translating it yields CATSDLLSAQETQYF. The chain uses TRBV24-1 and TRBJ2-5, with D hard to call. The V and J ends lost 0 bases and 2 bases respectively, with 9 bases between them. The CDR3 length is 15 residues. Germline CDR1 reads KGHDR; CDR2 reads SFDVKD.

The CDR3 sequence: CASSPLGRGPYNEQFF. The CDR3 nucleotides read TGTGCCAGCAGCCCCCTTGGGCGGGGGCCCTACAATGAGCAGTTCTTC. V and J are TRBV9 and TRBJ2-1, with TRBD2 as a possible D gene (7 bases). The CDR3 consists of 16 residues. Per the germline V gene, CDR1 is SGDLS and CDR2 is YYNGEE. Deletions cut 4 bases from V and 2 bases from J, with 16 bases between.

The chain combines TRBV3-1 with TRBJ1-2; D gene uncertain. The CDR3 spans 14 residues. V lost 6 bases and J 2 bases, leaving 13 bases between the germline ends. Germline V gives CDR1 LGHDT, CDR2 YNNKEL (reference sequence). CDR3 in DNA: TGTGCCAGCAGAAACCTACAAGACAACTATGGCTACACCTTC. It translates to CASRNLQDNYGYTF.